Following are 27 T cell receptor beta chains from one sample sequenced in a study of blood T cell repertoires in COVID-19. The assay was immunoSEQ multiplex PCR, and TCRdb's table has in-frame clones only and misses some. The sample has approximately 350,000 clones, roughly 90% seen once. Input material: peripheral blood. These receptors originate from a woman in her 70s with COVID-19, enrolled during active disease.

CDR3 nucleotides: TGTGCCAGCAGTTACGCTATGCTTGGGAACACTGAAGCTTTCTTT. This translates into CASSYAMLGNTEAFF. This chain uses TRBV6-2 or TRBV6-3 with TRBJ1-1; unclear D gene. Per the germline V gene, CDR1 is MNHEY and CDR2 is SVGEGT. CDR3 length equals 15 residues. Trimming left V 2 bases short and J 1 base short, with 11 bases between.

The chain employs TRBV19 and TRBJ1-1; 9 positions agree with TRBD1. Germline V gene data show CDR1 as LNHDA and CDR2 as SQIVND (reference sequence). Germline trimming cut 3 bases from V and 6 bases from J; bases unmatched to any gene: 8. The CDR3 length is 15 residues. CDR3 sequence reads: CASSMGTDRGSEAFF. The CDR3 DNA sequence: TGTGCCAGTAGTATGGGGACCGACAGGGGGTCTGAAGCTTTCTTT.

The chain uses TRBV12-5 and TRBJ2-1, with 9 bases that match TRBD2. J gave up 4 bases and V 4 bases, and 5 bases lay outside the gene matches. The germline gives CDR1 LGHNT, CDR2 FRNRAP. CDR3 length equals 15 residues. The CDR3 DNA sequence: TGTGCTAGTGGTTCGGGGACTAGCCATTACAATGAGCAGTTCTTC. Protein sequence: CASGSGTSHYNEQFF.

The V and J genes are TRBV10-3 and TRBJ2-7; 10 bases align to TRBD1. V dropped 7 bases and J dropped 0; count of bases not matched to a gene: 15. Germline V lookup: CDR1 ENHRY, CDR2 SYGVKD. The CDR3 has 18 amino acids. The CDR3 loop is CAITPDVPGQGFSYEQYF. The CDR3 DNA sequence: TGTGCCATCACCCCAGACGTGCCGGGACAGGGGTTCTCCTACGAGCAGTACTTC.

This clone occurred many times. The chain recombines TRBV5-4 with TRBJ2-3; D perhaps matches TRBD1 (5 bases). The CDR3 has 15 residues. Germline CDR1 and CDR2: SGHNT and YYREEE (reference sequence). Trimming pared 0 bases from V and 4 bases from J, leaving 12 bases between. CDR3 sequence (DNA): TGTGCCAGCAGCTTGGGTTGGGGCCGGGCAGATACGCAGTATTTT. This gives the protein CASSLGWGRADTQYF. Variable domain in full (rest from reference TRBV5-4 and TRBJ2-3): ETGVTQSPTHLIKTRGQQVTLRCSSQSGHNTVSWYQQALGQGPQFIFQYYREEENGRGNFPPRFSGLQFPNYSSELNVNALELDDSALYLCASSLGWGRADTQYFGPGTRLTVL.

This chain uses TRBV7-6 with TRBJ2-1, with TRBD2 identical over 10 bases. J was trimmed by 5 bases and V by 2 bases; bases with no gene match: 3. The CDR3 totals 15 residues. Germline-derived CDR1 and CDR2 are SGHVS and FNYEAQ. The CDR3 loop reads CASSLSGGAHNEQFF. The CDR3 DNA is TGTGCCAGCAGCTTAAGCGGGGGGGCCCACAATGAGCAGTTCTTC.

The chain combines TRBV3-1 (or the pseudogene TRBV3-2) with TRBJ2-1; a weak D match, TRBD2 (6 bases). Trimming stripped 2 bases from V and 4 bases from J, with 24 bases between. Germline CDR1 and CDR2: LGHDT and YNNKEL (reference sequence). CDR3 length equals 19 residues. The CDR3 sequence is CASSQRTYGRRAPYNEQFF. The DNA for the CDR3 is TGTGCCAGCAGCCAACGAACCTACGGCCGGAGGGCCCCGTACAATGAGCAGTTCTTC.

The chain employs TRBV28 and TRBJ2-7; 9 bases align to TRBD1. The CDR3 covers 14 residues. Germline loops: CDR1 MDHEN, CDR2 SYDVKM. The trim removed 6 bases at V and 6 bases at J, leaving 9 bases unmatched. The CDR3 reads CASRVPGQGIEQYF. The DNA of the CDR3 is TGTGCCAGCAGGGTACCGGGACAGGGTATCGAGCAGTACTTC. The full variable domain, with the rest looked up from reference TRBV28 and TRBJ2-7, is DVKVTQSSRYLVKRTGEKVFLECVQDMDHENMFWYRQDPGLGLRLIYFSYDVKMKEKGDIPEGYSVSREKKERFSLILESASTNQTSMYLCASRVPGQGIEQYFGPGTRLTVT.

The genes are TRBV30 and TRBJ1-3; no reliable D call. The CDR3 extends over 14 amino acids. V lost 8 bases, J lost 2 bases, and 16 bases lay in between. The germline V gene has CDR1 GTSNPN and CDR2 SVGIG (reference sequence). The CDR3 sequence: CARSRPEAGNTIYF. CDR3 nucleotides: TGTGCCCGGTCCCGGCCGGAGGCTGGAAACACCATATATTTT.

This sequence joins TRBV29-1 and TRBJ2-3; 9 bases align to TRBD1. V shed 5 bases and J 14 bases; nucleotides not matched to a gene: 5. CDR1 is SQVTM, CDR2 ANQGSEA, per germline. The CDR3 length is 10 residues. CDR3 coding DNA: TGCAGCGTTATCGGACAGGGGCTGTATTTT. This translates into CSVIGQGLYF.

The CDR3 DNA sequence: TGTGCCAGCGGCGGGACTGGAAACACCATATATTTT. Its protein is CASGGTGNTIYF. The genes are TRBV2 and TRBJ1-3; D ambiguous. The germline CDR1 and CDR2 sequences are SNHLY and FYNNEI. V was trimmed by 8 bases and J by 2 bases, leaving 7 bases between them. The CDR3 contains 12 residues.

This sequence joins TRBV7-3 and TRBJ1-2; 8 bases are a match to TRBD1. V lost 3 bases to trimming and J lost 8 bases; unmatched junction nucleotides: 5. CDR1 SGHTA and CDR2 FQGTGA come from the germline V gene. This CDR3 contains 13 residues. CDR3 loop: CASSFSGGVGYTF. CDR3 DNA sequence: TGTGCCAGCAGCTTTTCAGGGGGCGTAGGCTACACCTTC.

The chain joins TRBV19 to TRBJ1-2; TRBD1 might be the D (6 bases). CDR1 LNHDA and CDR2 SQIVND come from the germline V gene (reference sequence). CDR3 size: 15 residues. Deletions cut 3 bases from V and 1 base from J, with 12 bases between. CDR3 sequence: CASSISGGDNYGYTF. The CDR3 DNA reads TGTGCCAGTAGTATTTCGGGGGGCGATAACTATGGCTACACCTTC.

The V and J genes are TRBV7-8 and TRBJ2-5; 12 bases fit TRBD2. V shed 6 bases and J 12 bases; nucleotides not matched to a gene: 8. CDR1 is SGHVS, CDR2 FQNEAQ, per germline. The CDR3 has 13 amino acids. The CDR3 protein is CASRSTSGGRKYF. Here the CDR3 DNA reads TGTGCCAGCAGATCGACTAGCGGGGGTCGCAAGTACTTC.

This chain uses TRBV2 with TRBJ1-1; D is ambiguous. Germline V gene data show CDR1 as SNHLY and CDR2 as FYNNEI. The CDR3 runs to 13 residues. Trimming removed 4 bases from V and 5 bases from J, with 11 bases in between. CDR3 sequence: CASSVRSGTEAFF. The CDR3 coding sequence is TGTGCCAGCAGTGTCCGTTCGGGGACTGAAGCTTTCTTT.

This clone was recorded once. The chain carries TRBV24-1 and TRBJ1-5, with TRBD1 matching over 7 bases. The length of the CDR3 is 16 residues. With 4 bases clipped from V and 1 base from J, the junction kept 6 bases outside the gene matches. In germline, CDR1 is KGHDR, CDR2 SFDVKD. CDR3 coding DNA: TGTGCCACCAGTGACAACAGGGGAGGAAGCAATCAGCCCCAGCATTTT. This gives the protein CATSDNRGGSNQPQHF.

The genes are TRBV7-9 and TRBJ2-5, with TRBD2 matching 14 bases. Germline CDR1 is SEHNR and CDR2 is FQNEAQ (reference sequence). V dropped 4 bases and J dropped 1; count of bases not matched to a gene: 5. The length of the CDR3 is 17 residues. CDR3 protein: CASSSGLAGAFQETQYF. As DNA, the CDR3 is TGTGCCAGCAGCTCGGGACTAGCGGGGGCCTTCCAAGAGACCCAGTACTTC. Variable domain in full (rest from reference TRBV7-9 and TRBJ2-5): DTGVSQNPRHKITKRGQNVTFRCDPISEHNRLYWYRQTLGQGPEFLTYFQNEAQLEKSRLLSDRFSAERPKGSFSTLEIQRTEQGDSAMYLCASSSGLAGAFQETQYFGPGTRLLVL.

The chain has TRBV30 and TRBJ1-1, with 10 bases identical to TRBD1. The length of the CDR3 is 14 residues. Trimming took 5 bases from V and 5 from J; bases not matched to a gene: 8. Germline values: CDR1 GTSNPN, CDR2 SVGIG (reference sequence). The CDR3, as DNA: TGTGCCTGGGCTGACAGGGGGCTTGGAACTGAAGCTTTCTTT. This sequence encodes CAWADRGLGTEAFF.

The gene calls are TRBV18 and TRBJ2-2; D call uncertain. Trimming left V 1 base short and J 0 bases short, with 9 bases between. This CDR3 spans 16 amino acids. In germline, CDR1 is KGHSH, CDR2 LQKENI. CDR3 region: CASSPLAGTNTGELFF. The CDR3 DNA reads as TGTGCCAGCTCACCACTGGCAGGCACGAACACCGGGGAGCTGTTTTTT.

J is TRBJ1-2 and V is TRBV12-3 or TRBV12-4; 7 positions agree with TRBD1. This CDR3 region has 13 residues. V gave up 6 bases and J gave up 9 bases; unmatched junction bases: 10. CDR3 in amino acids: CASRPDRESSYTF. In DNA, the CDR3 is TGTGCCAGCAGGCCCGACAGGGAATCTAGCTACACCTTC.

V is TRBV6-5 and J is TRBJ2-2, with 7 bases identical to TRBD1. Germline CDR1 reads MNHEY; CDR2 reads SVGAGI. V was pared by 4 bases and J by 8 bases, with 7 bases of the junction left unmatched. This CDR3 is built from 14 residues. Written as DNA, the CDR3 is TGTGCCAGCAGTTCGACAGGGTGGGAAGGGGAGCTGTTTTTT. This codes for CASSSTGWEGELFF.

The CDR3 spells CASSQDLGTPSYSGNTIYF. The CDR3 DNA reads as TGTGCCAGCAGCCAAGATCTTGGGACACCCAGCTACTCTGGAAACACCATATATTTT. The chain links TRBV4-2 to TRBJ1-3; a weak D match, TRBD1 (6 bases). V lost 0 bases and J lost 0, with 18 bases in between. The germline V gene encodes CDR1 LGHNA and CDR2 YNFKEQ. The CDR3 consists of 19 residues.

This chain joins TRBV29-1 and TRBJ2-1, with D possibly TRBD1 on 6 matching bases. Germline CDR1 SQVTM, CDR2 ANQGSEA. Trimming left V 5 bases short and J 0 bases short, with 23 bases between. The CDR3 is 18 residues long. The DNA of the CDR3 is TGCAGCGTTCGCGAAAGCAGGGGCGGCTTGGGCTCCTACAATGAGCAGTTCTTC. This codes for CSVRESRGGLGSYNEQFF.

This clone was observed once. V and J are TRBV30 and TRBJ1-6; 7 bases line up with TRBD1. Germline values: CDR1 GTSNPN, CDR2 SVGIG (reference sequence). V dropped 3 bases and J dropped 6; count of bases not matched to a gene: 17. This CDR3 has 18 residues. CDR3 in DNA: TGTGCCTGGAGCGCGGAAACCCTAAGGGGGCGAGGTAATTCACCCCTCCACTTT. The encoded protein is CAWSAETLRGRGNSPLHF.

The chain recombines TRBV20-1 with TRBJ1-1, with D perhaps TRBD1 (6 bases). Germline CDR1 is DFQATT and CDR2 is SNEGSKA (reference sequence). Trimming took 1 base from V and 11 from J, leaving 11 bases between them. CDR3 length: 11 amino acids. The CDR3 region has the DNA TGCAGTGCTAGAGCGGGGGGCTCCGCTTTCTTT. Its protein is CSARAGGSAFF.

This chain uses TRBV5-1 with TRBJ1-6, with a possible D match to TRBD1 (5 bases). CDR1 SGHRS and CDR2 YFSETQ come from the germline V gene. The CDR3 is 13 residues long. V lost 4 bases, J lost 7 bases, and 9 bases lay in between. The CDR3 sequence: CASSRGSNSPLHF. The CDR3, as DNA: TGCGCCAGCAGCAGGGGCAGCAATTCACCCCTCCACTTT.

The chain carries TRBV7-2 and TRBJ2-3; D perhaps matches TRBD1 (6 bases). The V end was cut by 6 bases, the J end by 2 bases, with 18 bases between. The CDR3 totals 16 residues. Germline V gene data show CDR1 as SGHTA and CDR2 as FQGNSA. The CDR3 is CASSLTLAGATDTQYF. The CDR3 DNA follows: TGTGCCAGCAGTTTAACCCTAGCAGGGGCCACAGATACGCAGTATTTT.